Here is one TCR beta chain with its context. Which antigen it targets is not known. Base qualities are not provided; no much larger clone lies one nucleotide away. To prepare the library, the immunoSEQ multiplex PCR assay was applied. Imported from immuneACCESS, the table was reduced by TCRdb to in-frame sequences with V and J called. These copies leave out some clones; in studies compared against another copy, an unresolved V gene accounts for under half, and the cause of the remainder is not known. The sample profile shows 120,000 or so clones; about 89% of them were found once. Jointly, the top ten make up about two fifths of the sample. The data derive from a study of control samples from healthy donors and cancer patients (dated by TCRdb to the early 2020s). The CDR3, cysteine through phenylalanine, is 14 amino acids long. Only the CDR3 part of the read is kept: 42 bases, read in frame from the first base. V is cut back by 2 bases and J by 2 bases, with 3 bases in the junction unmatched. From the germline V gene, CDR1 is MNHEY and CDR2 is SVGAGI.

The sample comprised blood. The chain joins TRBV6-5 to TRBJ2-7, and TRBD2 aligns with 7 junction nucleotides. The origin of this receptor is a man aged 45-60 years in good health. The DNA is as follows: TGTGCCAGCAGTTACGAGCGGGGTCCCTACGAGCAGTACTTC. It translates as CASSYERGPYEQYF.